These T cell receptor beta chains were read from a single sample in a study of blood T cells in healthy people across ages. TCRdb fed the 5' RACE reads into MiXCR, producing one record per CDR3 protein. The sample consists of approximately 800,000 distinct CDR3 sequences, about 48% of them appearing once. The sequencing sample was made of blood. The receptors were gathered from a man older than 75 in good health. Both conserved end residues are part of each CDR3. The order of the fields is J gene, clone size, V gene, CDR3 length, CDR3 protein. Size values are once, few and many counts, or a class for expanded clones, and some rows have none.

TRBJ2-1 | - | TRBV6-1 | 16 | CASYPGLGSGIYEQFF
- | - | TRBV28 | 12 | CASSQPRNEQYF
TRBJ1-4 | few | TRBV7-2 | 16 | CASSPDRGRTNEKLFF
- | - | TRBV27 | 14 | CASSWSGTGETQYF
TRBJ2-2 | few | TRBV11-2 | 14 | CASTTRPNTGELFF
TRBJ2-7 | - | TRBV4-1 | 18 | CASSQPGLAGPYSYEQYF
TRBJ1-5 | - | TRBV24-1 | 13 | CATSVQSFQPQHF
TRBJ2-5 | - | TRBV7-9 | 12 | CASSFRERTQYF
TRBJ2-3 | - | TRBV3-1 | 14 | CASSRTEEVGYAYF
TRBJ2-4 | - | TRBV6-1 | 17 | CASSDLRSGRSKNIQYF
TRBJ2-1 | - | TRBV19 | 18 | CASSPMGAPSGREDEQFF
TRBJ1-1 | once | TRBV6-6 | 12 | CASRRGPAEAFF
TRBJ2-1 | - | TRBV7-6 | 17 | CASSPRIAGLTYNEQFF
TRBJ2-7 | - | TRBV5-1 | 14 | CASSPGQPFYEQYF
TRBJ1-1 | few | TRBV27 | 15 | CASSQRQGGSTEAFF
TRBJ2-1 | - | TRBV29-1 | 12 | CSVDRLNNGQFF
- | once | TRBV18 | 16 | CASSPLTGGGRETQYF
- | - | TRBV3-1 | 13 | CASLLAGSDEQYF
TRBJ1-1 | - | TRBV5-1 | 14 | CASSLERVKTEAFF
TRBJ1-2 | few | TRBV20-1 | 13 | CSATTGGGFGYTF
TRBJ1-1 | few | TRBV6-2/TRBV6-3 | 14 | CASSSRQGATEAFF
TRBJ2-5 | - | TRBV5-1 | 16 | CASSLMAGGIQETQYF
TRBJ1-5 | - | TRBV5-1 | 14 | CASSPGGGGQPRYF
TRBJ1-2 | - | TRBV6-2/TRBV6-3 | 12 | CASNDRFNGYTF
TRBJ1-2 | - | TRBV10-3 | 14 | CAISESAGTHGYTF
TRBJ2-7 | - | TRBV7-2 | 15 | CASSLVPGLSYEQYF
TRBJ2-3 | - | TRBV29-1 | 14 | CSVDGQGGRDTQYF
TRBJ1-2 | - | TRBV5-1 | 15 | CASSSGRSNNYGYTF
TRBJ2-7 | - | TRBV20-1 | 13 | CSAEGDYSYKQYF
TRBJ1-2 | - | TRBV20-1 | 14 | CSARRYEGRVGYTF